This entry lists 11 T cell receptor beta chains sequenced from one sample in a study of early T cells in non-severe SARS-CoV-2 infection. One entry per CDR3 protein results from TCRdb running MiXCR on the 5' RACE reads. The sample has tens of thousands of distinct CDR3 sequences, around 19% seen once. The specimen was whole blood, collected at baseline. These receptors were taken from an adult who was a healthcare worker with PCR-confirmed SARS-CoV-2 infection or an uninfected control (not recorded which).

This clonotype was seen a handful of times. CDR3 DNA sequence: TGTGCCACCAGCAGAGCTGGGGGACCCGAGCAGTACTTC. Translation: CATSRAGGPEQYF. The V gene is TRBV15, the J gene TRBJ2-7; D tentatively reads TRBD1 or TRBD2 (5 bases each). Germline V gene data show CDR1 as LNHNV and CDR2 as YYDKDF (reference sequence). V lost 1 base, J lost 6 bases, and 10 bases lay in between. The CDR3 has 13 amino acids.

This clonotype appeared a few times. The chain joins TRBV5-4 to TRBJ2-1; TRBD1 is a possible D gene (6 bases). There are 14 residues in the CDR3. Trimming removed 4 bases at V and 1 base at J, with 9 bases between. The V gene's germline CDR1 is SGHNT and CDR2 YYREEE (reference sequence). The CDR3 loop is CASSPTGSYNEQFF. CDR3 sequence (DNA): TGTGCCAGCAGCCCTACAGGGTCCTACAATGAGCAGTTCTTC.

This clonotype was counted ten times or more. The gene calls are TRBV7-2 and TRBJ1-5, with D perhaps TRBD1 (5 bases). Trimming stripped 1 base from V and 8 bases from J, with 15 bases between. The CDR3 loop spans 15 amino acids. Germline V lookup: CDR1 SGHTA, CDR2 FQGNSA. The CDR3 loop is CASSLGQGVEKPQHF. In nucleotides, the CDR3 is TGTGCCAGCAGCTTAGGCCAGGGTGTGGAAAAGCCCCAGCATTTT. Complete variable domain (other parts from reference TRBV7-2 and TRBJ1-5): GAGVSQSPSNKVTEKGKDVELRCDPISGHTALYWYRQSLGQGLEFLIYFQGNSAPDKSGLPSDRFSAERTGGSVSTLTIQRTQQEDSAVYLCASSLGQGVEKPQHFGDGTRLSIL.

Many counts were recorded for this clonotype. The rearrangement joins TRBV5-1 to TRBJ1-1; 8 nucleotides line up with TRBD1. The trim removed 1 base at V and 5 bases at J, leaving 7 bases unmatched. The germline gives CDR1 SGHRS, CDR2 YFSETQ. The CDR3 loop spans 15 amino acids. CDR3 DNA: TGCGCCAGCAGCTTGATGACAGGGGCGCGGACTGAAGCTTTCTTT. This sequence encodes CASSLMTGARTEAFF.

CDR3 sequence reads: CASSLTSPLDGYTF. CDR3 bases: TGCGCCAGCAGCTTGACAAGTCCGCTGGATGGCTACACCTTC. This rearrangement joins TRBV5-1 to TRBJ1-2; D remains unclear. V lost 1 base and J 6 bases, leaving 13 bases between the germline ends. Germline lookup yields CDR1 SGHRS and CDR2 YFSETQ. This CDR3 is built from 14 residues.

The V and J genes are TRBV29-1 and TRBJ2-2, with 10 nucleotides matching TRBD2. Germline V gene sequence: CDR1 SQVTM, CDR2 ANQGSEA. V was pared by 3 bases and J by 6 bases, with 4 bases of the junction left unmatched. This CDR3 has 14 residues. For the CDR3, the DNA is TGCAGCGTTGAGACTAGCGGGTCACCCGGGGAGCTGTTTTTT. Translating it yields CSVETSGSPGELFF.

The gene calls are TRBV6-1 and TRBJ2-5; D call uncertain. CDR3 length: 12 residues. The germline V and J ends were trimmed by 6 bases and 1 base, with 6 bases remaining between them. Germline V gene sequence: CDR1 MNHNS, CDR2 SASEGT. CDR3 in DNA: TGTGCCAGCAGCCAGTCCCAAGAGACCCAGTACTTC. Its protein product is CASSQSQETQYF.

CDR3 bases: TGTGCCAGCAGCTTGGGCAGGCTGGATTCACCCCTCCACTTT. It translates to CASSLGRLDSPLHF. This chain uses TRBV5-6 with TRBJ1-6; D unresolved. V was shortened by 0 bases and J by 8 bases, with 9 bases between the two germline ends. This CDR3 is 14 amino acids long. The germline gives CDR1 SGHDT, CDR2 YYEEEE.

The gene calls are TRBV13 and TRBJ1-3; the D is unclear. Trimming left V 2 bases short and J 3 bases short, with 8 bases between. CDR3 size: 14 residues. Germline assignment: CDR1 PRHDT and CDR2 FYEKMQ (reference sequence). Here the CDR3 reads CASSLRLGGNTIYF. The DNA of the CDR3 is TGTGCCAGCAGCTTACGGCTGGGTGGAAACACCATATATTTT.

Worth noting for this clonotype: Mismatch with germline at one junction end may stem from a read error. CDR3 amino acids: CASSAGTSVSYAQYF. In nucleotides, the CDR3 is TGTGCCAGCAGTGCCGGGACTAGCGTCTCCTACGCGCAGTACTTC. The V gene is TRBV27, the J gene TRBJ2-7, with TRBD2 matching over 10 bases. The CDR3 totals 15 residues. Germline lookup yields CDR1 MNHEY and CDR2 SMNVEV (reference sequence).

The chain is built from TRBV18 and TRBJ2-6; D may correspond to TRBD1 or TRBD2 (6 bases each). Germline loops: CDR1 KGHSH, CDR2 LQKENI. V shed 2 bases and J shed 0 bases, with 17 bases lying between them. The CDR3 covers 19 residues. This CDR3 reads CASSPTSGGIYSGANVLTF. The CDR3 DNA is TGTGCCAGCTCACCAACTTCCGGGGGCATATACTCTGGGGCCAACGTCCTGACTTTC. The entire variable domain, with the rest obtained from reference TRBV18 and TRBJ2-6, is as follows: NAGVMQNPRHLVRRRGQEARLRCSPMKGHSHVYWYRQLPEEGLKFMVYLQKENIIDESGMPKERFSAEFPKEGPSILRIQQVVRGDSAAYFCASSPTSGGIYSGANVLTFGAGSRLTVL.